The 2 T cell receptor beta chains presented below share a single source sample, sequenced in a study of cytomegalovirus exposure and HLA in healthy donors. With 60 Vbeta and 13 Jbeta primers, the PCR was carried out. The data were produced by immunoSEQ multiplex PCR, yet TCRdb's version contains in-frame clones alone and is incomplete. The sample contains 100,000 to 150,000 clones, around four fifths of which appear only once. The sequencing input was PBMCs. The source is a man younger than 35 in good health and CMV-seropositive.

V is TRBV5-1 and J is TRBJ1-1, with D possibly TRBD1 on 6 matching bases. The germline V and J ends were trimmed by 4 bases and 2 bases, with 21 bases remaining between them. Germline V gives CDR1 SGHRS, CDR2 YFSETQ. This CDR3 comprises 17 residues. CDR3 bases: TGCGCCAGCAGCAGGGGAGGGGACATCGATTTCAACACTGAAGCTTTCTTT. Translating gives CASSRGGDIDFNTEAFF.

Written as DNA, the CDR3 is TGTGCCTGGAGTGTAAGCGGGACCGAGCAGTACTTC. Its protein is CAWSVSGTEQYF. The chain employs TRBV30 and TRBJ2-5, with TRBD2 matching 7 bases. The DNA matches TRBJ2-7 better at its end, which makes the J call doubtful. CDR3 size: 12 residues. The germline CDR1 and CDR2 sequences are GTSNPN and SVGIG (reference sequence).